A single sample is the source of the 17 T cell receptor beta chains below, sequenced in a study of blood T cell repertoires in COVID-19. Produced via immunoSEQ multiplex PCR; TCRdb's table is partial and in-frame only. Of around 200,000 clones in the sample, about four fifths are singletons; the top ten hold about 7%. The source material was peripheral blood. The source of these receptors is a human donor in a cohort sampled during active COVID-19.

This clone was found a few times. The chain links TRBV29-1 to TRBJ2-7; D possibly corresponds to TRBD2 (6 bases). The germline V gene has CDR1 SQVTM and CDR2 ANQGSEA. V lost 4 bases to trimming and J lost 2 bases, with 21 bases between them. CDR3 length: 16 residues. Written as DNA, the CDR3 is TGCAGCGTTGGGGGCCTGGCAGGGACTGGGACCTACGAGCAGTACTTC. This sequence encodes CSVGGLAGTGTYEQYF.

The chain employs TRBV10-2 and TRBJ2-1; 8 positions match TRBD2. The CDR3 totals 14 residues. Germline V gene sequence: CDR1 WSHSY, CDR2 SAAADI. V gave up 7 bases and J gave up 0 bases; unmatched junction bases: 2. The CDR3 coding sequence is TGCGCCAGCATTCTAGCGGGCTCCTACAATGAGCAGTTCTTC. This gives the protein CASILAGSYNEQFF.

The rearrangement uses TRBV3-1 (or the pseudogene TRBV3-2) and TRBJ2-7, with D perhaps TRBD1 (6 bases). Germline V gene sequence: CDR1 LGHDT, CDR2 YNNKEL (reference sequence). The germline V and J ends were trimmed by 4 bases and 5 bases, with 12 bases remaining between them. There are 13 residues in the CDR3. The CDR3 loop reads CASSLNPGDEQYF. The CDR3 DNA is TGTGCCAGCAGCCTTAATCCAGGGGACGAGCAGTACTTC.

The chain uses TRBV6-4 and TRBJ1-6; D gene unclear. The ends were cut back, 3 bases at V and 10 bases at J, with 13 bases in the middle. The CDR3 covers 14 residues. CDR1 is MRHNA, CDR2 SNTAGT, per germline. The CDR3 here is CASSDGLPKSPLHF. The CDR3 DNA sequence: TGTGCCAGCAGTGATGGGCTCCCCAAATCACCCCTCCACTTT.

The sample holds one count of this clone. In nucleotides, the CDR3 is TGTGCCAGCAGCAAACAGGGGGGGGCCTACTCTGGAAACACCATATATTTT. Protein product: CASSKQGGAYSGNTIYF. The chain recombines TRBV7-6 with TRBJ1-3, with TRBD1 identical over 8 bases. The germline V gene encodes CDR1 SGHVS and CDR2 FNYEAQ. Unmatched junction bases numbered 9, after V lost 5 bases and J lost 0 bases. The CDR3 covers 17 residues.

This chain links TRBV10-3 with TRBJ2-7; 10 bases agree with TRBD1. V lost 6 bases, J lost 5 bases, and 1 base stayed unmatched. The CDR3 has 12 amino acids. The germline gives CDR1 ENHRY, CDR2 SYGVKD. CDR3 amino acids: CAISGTGDEQYF. DNA for the CDR3: TGTGCCATCAGCGGGACAGGGGACGAGCAGTACTTC.

As DNA, the CDR3 is TGTGCCAGCAGCTTAGAAACAGGGGGCCACTACGAGCAGTACTTC. Amino acids: CASSLETGGHYEQYF. V gene TRBV11-2 combines with J gene TRBJ2-7, with 9 bases fitting TRBD1. CDR3 size: 15 residues. Losses at the gene ends were 0 bases for V and 3 bases for J; bases not matched to a gene: 3. From germline, CDR1 is SGHAT and CDR2 FQNNGV.

This clone came up a few times. The chain couples TRBV2 to TRBJ1-5, with 8 bases fitting TRBD1. The CDR3 is 16 residues long. Germline CDR1 and CDR2: SNHLY and FYNNEI. Trimming removed 5 bases from V and 2 bases from J; junction bases left unmatched: 8. The CDR3 nucleotides are TGTGCCAGCAGTCCTGGACAGGGATCGGGCAATCAGCCCCAGCATTTT. Protein: CASSPGQGSGNQPQHF.

V usage is TRBV6-1 and J usage is TRBJ1-4; D gene unclear. The CDR3 covers 20 residues. V shed 1 base and J shed 0 bases, with 21 bases lying between them. Germline V gene data show CDR1 as MNHNS and CDR2 as SASEGT. CDR3 nucleotides: TGTGCCAGCAGTGAAGAAGGTTGGTTCTGGGGAGTAGCAACTAATGAAAAACTGTTTTTT. This gives the protein CASSEEGWFWGVATNEKLFF.

This chain uses TRBV2 with TRBJ2-1; tentatively, D is TRBD2 (6 bases). CDR1 and CDR2 (germline): SNHLY, FYNNEI. The CDR3 is made up of 18 amino acids. Trimming removed 3 bases at V and 4 bases at J, with 22 bases between. In nucleotides, the CDR3 is TGTGCCAGCAGTGACGCGGGGTTTGGGACGAAATTTTACAATGAGCAGTTCTTC. Protein: CASSDAGFGTKFYNEQFF.

The chain combines TRBV4-2 with TRBJ2-1, with TRBD1 identical over 8 bases. This CDR3 spans 16 amino acids. Trimming took 0 bases from V and 7 from J; bases not matched to a gene: 8. Germline CDR1 is LGHNA and CDR2 is YNFKEQ. CDR3 amino acids: CASSQDTGQVDNEQFF. DNA of the CDR3: TGTGCCAGCAGCCAAGATACGGGACAGGTTGATAATGAGCAGTTCTTC.

The CDR3 DNA sequence: TGTGCCAGCAGTTCTCCGGGGGGAAGCTACGAGCAGTACTTC. This translates into CASSSPGGSYEQYF. The chain recombines TRBV11-1 with TRBJ2-7; the match to TRBD2 covers 7 bases. Germline CDR1 SGHAT, CDR2 FQDESV (reference sequence). Losses at the gene ends were 6 bases for V and 3 bases for J; bases not matched to a gene: 8. The CDR3 is 14 amino acids.

This chain uses TRBV4-1 with TRBJ1-1, with TRBD1 matching over 7 bases. V was clipped by 4 bases and J by 1 base; unmatched bases: 21. CDR1 and CDR2 from the germline V gene are MGHRA and YSYEKL. The CDR3 has 20 amino acids. The CDR3 spells CASSRPLGGEGAYQNTEAFF. The CDR3 DNA reads TGCGCCAGCAGCCGGCCCCTAGGCGGTGAGGGGGCATACCAGAACACTGAAGCTTTCTTT.

The chain couples TRBV5-1 to TRBJ1-3; no clear D gene. Trimming left V 2 bases short and J 0 bases short, with 12 bases between. This CDR3 is built from 16 residues. Germline values: CDR1 SGHRS, CDR2 YFSETQ. Written as DNA, the CDR3 is TGCGCCAGCAGCTTTTTTGGACTTAGCTCTGGAAACACCATATATTTT. It translates to CASSFFGLSSGNTIYF. The entire variable domain, with the rest obtained from reference TRBV5-1 and TRBJ1-3, is as follows: KAGVTQTPRYLIKTRGQQVTLSCSPISGHRSVSWYQQTPGQGLQFLFEYFSETQRNKGNFPGRFSGRQFSNSRSEMNVSTLELGDSALYLCASSFFGLSSGNTIYFGEGSWLTVV.

This chain connects TRBV2 to TRBJ2-2; possibly TRBD1 for D (6 bases). CDR1 SNHLY and CDR2 FYNNEI come from the germline V gene. The V gene lost 5 bases and the J gene lost 4 bases, with 11 bases spanning the gap. The CDR3 runs 14 residues. The CDR3 loop is CASSRQAATGELFF. The CDR3 DNA reads TGTGCCAGCAGTAGACAGGCGGCCACCGGGGAGCTGTTTTTT.

This rearrangement joins TRBV19 to TRBJ1-2, with no clear D. V was pared by 7 bases and J by 2 bases, with 8 bases between. Germline V gene sequence: CDR1 LNHDA, CDR2 SQIVND (reference sequence). CDR3 length: 12 amino acids. CDR3 in DNA: TGTGCCAGTAATGCCCTAAACTATGGCTACACCTTC. Its translation is CASNALNYGYTF.

The chain couples TRBV24-1 to TRBJ2-2; a possible D gene is TRBD1 (6 bases). This CDR3 comprises 21 residues. Between the trimmed V and J ends, which lost 7 bases and 0 bases, there was a span of 29 bases. Germline V gene lookup returns CDR1 KGHDR and CDR2 SFDVKD. Here the CDR3 reads CATRVSLGGRHPYPNTGELFF. The CDR3 DNA follows: TGTGCCACCAGAGTTTCCTTAGGGGGACGGCACCCGTACCCGAACACCGGGGAGCTGTTTTTT.